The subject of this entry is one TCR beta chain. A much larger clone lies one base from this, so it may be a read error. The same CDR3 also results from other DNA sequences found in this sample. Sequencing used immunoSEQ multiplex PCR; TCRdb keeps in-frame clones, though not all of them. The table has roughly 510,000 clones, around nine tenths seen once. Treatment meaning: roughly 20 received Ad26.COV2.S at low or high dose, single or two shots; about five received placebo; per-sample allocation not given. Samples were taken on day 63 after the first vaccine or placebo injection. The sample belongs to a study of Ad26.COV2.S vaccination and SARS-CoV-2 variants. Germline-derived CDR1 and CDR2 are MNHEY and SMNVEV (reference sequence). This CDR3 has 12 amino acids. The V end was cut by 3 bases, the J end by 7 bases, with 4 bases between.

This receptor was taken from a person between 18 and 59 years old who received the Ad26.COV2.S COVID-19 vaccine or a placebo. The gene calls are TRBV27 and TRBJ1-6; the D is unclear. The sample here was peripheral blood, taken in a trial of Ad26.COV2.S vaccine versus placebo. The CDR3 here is CASSFGNSPLHF. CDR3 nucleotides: TGTGCCAGCAGTTTTGGGAATTCACCCCTCCACTTT.